This TCR beta chain was identified during a study of T cell responses to AZD1222 COVID-19 vaccine. General study points: Sampling captured repertoires only after the peak T cell response. White British people made up most donors, females outnumbered males, and clonal diversity was possibly underestimated.

TCRdb keeps only in-frame clones here, not all; method: immunoSEQ multiplex PCR. In the table there are around 46,000 clones, roughly 90% of which are singletons. Concerning this clone: The antigen is unknown.

V was clipped by 0 bases and J by 8 bases, with 17 bases between them. This CDR3 contains 17 residues. The germline V gene encodes CDR1 SGHNT and CDR2 YENEEA. Sequencing used peripheral blood, obtained 28 days after the second AZD1222 dose. This sequence was found in an adult who received the AZD1222 COVID-19 vaccine. This chain uses TRBV11-3 with TRBJ1-6; a possible D gene is TRBD1 (6 bases). The CDR3 sequence is CASSLDLSRGRDSPLHF. The DNA of the CDR3 is TGTGCCAGCAGCTTAGATCTAAGTCGGGGGCGGGATTCACCCCTCCACTTT. The variable domain in full, completed from reference TRBV11-3 and TRBJ1-6, reads EAGVVQSPRYKIIEKKQPVAFWCNPISGHNTLYWYLQNLGQGPELLIRYENEEAVDDSQLPKDRFSAERLKGVDSTLKIQPAELGDSAVYLCASSLDLSRGRDSPLHFGNGTRLTVT.